These 27 T cell receptor beta chains came from one sample sequenced in a study of chemoradiotherapy in HPV16-positive cancers. Using immunoSEQ multiplex PCR, the repertoire was profiled, and TCRdb retains in-frame clones only, with some absent. The repertoire holds about 950 clones, with 85% to 90% as singletons. The sample consisted of tumor tissue, taken from a patient who underwent chemoradiotherapy. The receptor set was obtained from a human donor with HPV-associated anogenital cancer.

This clone appeared a single time. V gene TRBV10-3 combines with J gene TRBJ2-1, with D perhaps matching TRBD2 (5 bases). The germline V and J ends were trimmed by 6 bases and 5 bases, with 17 bases remaining between them. Germline V gene lookup returns CDR1 ENHRY and CDR2 SYGVKD. The CDR3 is 15 residues long. The CDR3 DNA reads TGTGCCATCAGCGGTTCCACCGGGGATCACAATGAGCAGTTCTTC. Translating it yields CAISGSTGDHNEQFF.

The J gene is TRBJ2-5, the V gene TRBV5-4; tentative D call: TRBD2 (6 bases). V was clipped by 1 base and J by 3 bases, with 7 bases between them. Germline V gives CDR1 SGHNT, CDR2 YYREEE (reference sequence). CDR3 length: 13 residues. CDR3 DNA: TGTGCCAGCAGCTTGTGGGGGGAAGAGACCCAGTACTTC. Residues: CASSLWGEETQYF.

This clone was seen more than once but under ten times. The chain links TRBV11-2 to TRBJ2-7; 7 bases agree with TRBD1. The CDR3 spans 15 residues. V shed 5 bases, J shed 2 bases, and the junction held 9 bases outside the gene matches. In germline, CDR1 is SGHAT, CDR2 FQNNGV. CDR3 region: CASSLMGQHAYEQYF. DNA of the CDR3: TGTGCCAGCAGCCTGATGGGACAGCATGCCTACGAGCAGTACTTC. Full variable domain (rest looked up from reference TRBV11-2 and TRBJ2-7): EAGVAQSPRYKIIEKRQSVAFWCNPISGHATLYWYQQILGQGPKLLIQFQNNGVVDDSQLPKDRFSAERLKGVDSTLKIQPAKLEDSAVYLCASSLMGQHAYEQYFGPGTRLTVT.

This chain joins TRBV5-6 and TRBJ2-5; the D gene is possibly TRBD2 (6 bases). CDR3 size: 14 residues. The germline CDR1 and CDR2 sequences are SGHDT and YYEEEE. Trimming pared 1 base from V and 6 bases from J, leaving 13 bases between. For the CDR3, the DNA is TGTGCCAGCAGCTTGTCGGCGGGGAGAAAGACCCAGTACTTC. Its protein is CASSLSAGRKTQYF.

This clone was seen only once. The chain joins TRBV2 to TRBJ1-2; D is undetermined. V lost 8 bases and J 2 bases, leaving 12 bases between the germline ends. From germline, CDR1 is SNHLY and CDR2 FYNNEI. This CDR3 has 13 residues. CDR3 in DNA: TGTGCCAGCTCAGTGACGGAGAACTATGGCTACACCTTC. It specifies CASSVTENYGYTF.

The chain links TRBV7-8 to TRBJ2-5, with 7 bases fitting TRBD2. V lost 1 base, J lost 5 bases, and 4 bases stayed unmatched. In germline, CDR1 is SGHVS, CDR2 FQNEAQ. CDR3 length: 14 residues. CDR3 nucleotides: TGTGCCAGCAGCTTAGGCGGGAGTCTCGAGACCCAGTACTTC. Amino acid sequence: CASSLGGSLETQYF.

Only one count was recorded for this clone. V is TRBV7-9 and J is TRBJ2-5; 8 bases are a match to TRBD2. Germline CDR1 reads SEHNR; CDR2 reads FQNEAQ (reference sequence). J was trimmed by 1 base and V by 7 bases; bases with no gene match: 8. The CDR3 is made up of 15 amino acids. The CDR3 DNA sequence: TGTGCCAGCACGGTGGGAGCGGGGGTCCAAGAGACCCAGTACTTC. Its translation is CASTVGAGVQETQYF.

The V call is TRBV7-6, the J call TRBJ2-7; TRBD2 matches at 10 bases. CDR1 and CDR2 from the germline V gene are SGHVS and FNYEAQ. Trimming cost V 6 bases and J 4 bases; bases outside gene matches: 6. There are 14 residues in the CDR3. In DNA form, the CDR3 reads TGTGCCAGCAGTACAGCGGGGGGGCCGTACGAGCAGTACTTC. Amino acids: CASSTAGGPYEQYF.

V and J are TRBV4-1 and TRBJ2-7; 13 bases match TRBD2. The CDR3 covers 22 residues. Trimming removed 3 bases from V and 0 bases from J; junction bases left unmatched: 20. Looked up from germline, CDR1 is MGHRA and CDR2 is YSYEKL. For the CDR3, the DNA is TGCGCCAGCAGCCAGTTATACCCTACAAGACTAGCGGGAGGCCCTGACTCCTACGAGCAGTACTTC. This encodes CASSQLYPTRLAGGPDSYEQYF.

The chain couples TRBV6-1 to TRBJ2-7, with D maybe TRBD2 (7 bases). Germline-derived CDR1 and CDR2 are MNHNS and SASEGT. The CDR3 has 15 amino acids. V lost 1 base and J 2 bases, leaving 12 bases between the germline ends. The CDR3 spells CASSEEVGGAYEQYF. The CDR3 DNA is TGTGCCAGCAGTGAAGAAGTAGGGGGGGCCTACGAGCAGTACTTC.

This clone has just a few counts. The rearrangement links TRBV18 to TRBJ1-1; 10 bases agree with TRBD1. The V gene's germline CDR1 is KGHSH and CDR2 LQKENI. This CDR3 contains 17 residues. Losses at the gene ends were 3 bases for V and 0 bases for J; bases not matched to a gene: 7. CDR3 DNA sequence: TGTGCCAGCTCACCCAACCCGACAGGGGGCCTGAACACTGAAGCTTTCTTT. Translation gives CASSPNPTGGLNTEAFF. Using reference TRBV18 and TRBJ1-1 for the parts outside the CDR3, the full variable domain is NAGVMQNPRHLVRRRGQEARLRCSPMKGHSHVYWYRQLPEEGLKFMVYLQKENIIDESGMPKERFSAEFPKEGPSILRIQQVVRGDSAAYFCASSPNPTGGLNTEAFFGQGTRLTVV.

Written as DNA, the CDR3 is TGTGCCAGCACAATGACAGGTCTCTCTGGAAACACCATATATTTT. Translated, it gives CASTMTGLSGNTIYF. The rearrangement joins TRBV6-6 to TRBJ1-3, with D tentatively TRBD1 (6 bases). Germline values: CDR1 MNHNY, CDR2 SVGAGI (reference sequence). Trimming took 7 bases from V and 0 from J, leaving 13 bases between them. There are 15 residues in the CDR3.

This CDR3 is CASSFEQNTEAFF. CDR3 DNA sequence: TGTGCCAGCAGCTTTGAACAGAACACTGAAGCTTTCTTT. The genes are TRBV7-2 and TRBJ1-1, with D hard to call. Germline V gene sequence: CDR1 SGHTA, CDR2 FQGNSA. Trimming removed 3 bases from V and 1 base from J, with 6 bases in between. The CDR3 loop spans 13 amino acids.

Written as DNA, the CDR3 is TGTGCCAGCAGTTACTCACAAAGCCAGGGGGCCTATGGCTACACCTTC. Amino acid sequence: CASSYSQSQGAYGYTF. The V gene is TRBV6-6, the J gene TRBJ1-2, with TRBD1 identical over 8 bases. V dropped 0 bases and J dropped 4; count of bases not matched to a gene: 7. CDR3 length: 16 amino acids. From germline, CDR1 is MNHNY and CDR2 SVGAGI (reference sequence).

The chain combines TRBV7-2 with TRBJ2-3, with D possibly being TRBD1 (5 bases). There are 15 residues in the CDR3. V dropped 0 bases and J dropped 6 bases, with 13 bases sitting between them. Germline values: CDR1 SGHTA, CDR2 FQGNSA. CDR3 protein: CASSLAGQGRDTQYF. The CDR3 DNA reads as TGTGCCAGCAGCTTAGCGGGCCAGGGTCGGGATACGCAGTATTTT. The whole variable domain, remainder taken from reference TRBV7-2 and TRBJ2-3, is GAGVSQSPSNKVTEKGKDVELRCDPISGHTALYWYRQSLGQGLEFLIYFQGNSAPDKSGLPSDRFSAERTGGSVSTLTIQRTQQEDSAVYLCASSLAGQGRDTQYFGPGTRLTVL.

The CDR3 sequence is CASSSGGDPNTEAFF. The CDR3 DNA sequence: TGTGCCAGCAGCTCCGGAGGGGACCCGAACACTGAAGCTTTCTTT. The rearrangement joins TRBV11-3 to TRBJ1-1; D possibly corresponds to TRBD1 (5 bases). The CDR3 runs 15 residues. The germline gives CDR1 SGHNT, CDR2 YENEEA. Trimming shortened V by 4 bases and J by 1 base, and 13 bases separated the two germline ends.

This clone was recorded a few times. This chain uses TRBV7-9 with TRBJ1-1; D is unresolved. Germline V CDR1 and CDR2: SEHNR, FQNEAQ (reference sequence). The CDR3 has 12 amino acids. The germline V and J ends were trimmed by 1 base and 8 bases, with 8 bases remaining between them. The chain's CDR3 is CASSLDKAEAFF. CDR3 nucleotide sequence: TGTGCCAGCAGCTTAGACAAGGCAGAAGCTTTCTTT.

The V call is TRBV19, the J call TRBJ1-5, with TRBD1 as a possible D gene (5 bases). V lost 7 bases, J lost 4 bases, and 17 bases lay in between. The germline V gene has CDR1 LNHDA and CDR2 SQIVND (reference sequence). CDR3 size: 15 residues. CDR3 loop: CASIIYRCGNQPQHF. CDR3 nucleotide sequence: TGTGCCAGTATAATTTACAGGTGTGGGAATCAGCCCCAGCATTTT.

Worth noting for this clone: One end of the junction varies from germline; a read error may be responsible. The J gene is TRBJ2-3, the V gene TRBV9; D perhaps matches TRBD2 (5 bases). Looked up from germline, CDR1 is SGDLS and CDR2 is YYNGEE. The length of the CDR3 is 13 residues. CDR3 nucleotides: TGTGCCGGCAGTAGGGAGCGCACAGATACGCAGTATTTT. Translating gives CAGSRERTDTQYF.

V gene TRBV18 combines with J gene TRBJ1-4; 7 nucleotides match TRBD1. V trimming: 2 bases; J trimming: 7 bases; junction bases outside the gene matches: 4. Per the germline V gene, CDR1 is KGHSH and CDR2 is LQKENI. This CDR3 contains 14 residues. The CDR3 sequence is CASSPTPGGEKLFF. The CDR3 nucleotides are TGTGCCAGCTCACCAACGCCAGGGGGTGAAAAACTGTTTTTT. Supplemented by reference TRBV18 and TRBJ1-4, the full variable domain reads NAGVMQNPRHLVRRRGQEARLRCSPMKGHSHVYWYRQLPEEGLKFMVYLQKENIIDESGMPKERFSAEFPKEGPSILRIQQVVRGDSAAYFCASSPTPGGEKLFFGSGTQLSVL.

The CDR3 DNA reads as TGTGCCAGCAGCTTAGGCCAGGGCTATGGCTACACCTTC. Translation gives CASSLGQGYGYTF. The chain recombines TRBV13 with TRBJ1-2; the D gene is possibly TRBD1 (5 bases). The V and J ends lost 0 bases and 4 bases respectively, with 6 bases between them. Germline values: CDR1 PRHDT, CDR2 FYEKMQ (reference sequence). The CDR3 covers 13 residues.

The V and J genes are TRBV6-1 and TRBJ1-1; D is undetermined. Germline loops: CDR1 MNHNS, CDR2 SASEGT. Trimming removed 3 bases at V and 4 bases at J, with 12 bases between. The CDR3 extends over 14 amino acids. DNA of the CDR3: TGTGCCAGCAGTGAGGGTCCCCGCCCCACTGAAGCTTTCTTT. It codes for CASSEGPRPTEAFF.

The chain recombines TRBV6-1 with TRBJ1-5; D is unresolved. V was shortened by 3 bases and J by 0 bases, with 6 bases between the two germline ends. CDR3 length: 14 residues. Germline values: CDR1 MNHNS, CDR2 SASEGT. CDR3 sequence reads: CASSEGYSNQPQHF. In nucleotides, the CDR3 is TGTGCCAGCAGTGAGGGATATAGCAATCAGCCCCAGCATTTT.

The chain combines TRBV12-5 with TRBJ2-3; 8 nucleotides line up with TRBD1. The CDR3 is 13 amino acids. After removal of 9 bases from V and 2 bases from J, the junction contained 4 bases not matched to a gene. Germline-derived CDR1 and CDR2 are LGHNT and FRNRAP. In nucleotides, the CDR3 is TGTGCTAGCGACAGGGGAAACACAGATACGCAGTATTTT. Protein product: CASDRGNTDTQYF.

The rearrangement uses TRBV4-1 and TRBJ2-2; 8 bases line up with TRBD2. Germline V gene lookup returns CDR1 MGHRA and CDR2 YSYEKL. The CDR3 has 17 amino acids. V shed 4 bases, J shed 1 base, and the junction held 8 bases outside the gene matches. CDR3 in DNA: TGCGCCAGCAGCCGGAAAGGGCTAGCGGGGAACACCGGGGAGCTGTTTTTT. Translated, it gives CASSRKGLAGNTGELFF.

J is TRBJ2-1 and V is TRBV10-3; D is possibly TRBD2 (6 bases). There are 15 residues in the CDR3. CDR1 and CDR2 (germline): ENHRY, SYGVKD. Trimming shortened V by 10 bases and J by 0 bases, and 16 bases separated the two germline ends. This CDR3 reads CATENTGSSYNEQFF. CDR3 nucleotides: TGTGCCACCGAAAACACCGGGAGCTCCTACAATGAGCAGTTCTTC.

This chain uses TRBV6-5 with TRBJ1-4; D possibly corresponds to TRBD1 (5 bases). Germline lookup yields CDR1 MNHEY and CDR2 SVGAGI. The CDR3 is 15 amino acids. Trimming stripped 0 bases from V and 7 bases from J, with 12 bases between. CDR3 bases: TGTGCCAGCAGTTACTCGGACGCCGGGGGTGAAAAACTGTTTTTT. Translated: CASSYSDAGGEKLFF.